This section outlines one T cell receptor (beta chain) sequence together with its context. Antigen: not known. Extraction yielded at least 6 micrograms of total RNA per sample. Through a sample-barcoded 5' primer and a J-beta primer mix, a second PCR was run for about 6 to 11 cycles. A 12-random-nucleotide template-switch adaptor tagged each cDNA molecule. TCRdb reanalysed the 5' RACE reads using MiXCR and keeps one entry per CDR3 protein. Counted here are about 1,600,000 distinct CDR3 sequences, around two fifths occurring once; the ten biggest clones make up roughly 7.9%. The data originate from a study of blood T cells in healthy people across ages. Study-level results: Estimates drawn from one million T cells were deemed to understate diversity.

The CDR3 is 16 residues long. With 1 base removed from V and 1 base from J, the gap between germline ends came to 10 bases. The germline CDR1 and CDR2 sequences are SEHNR and FQNEAQ (reference sequence). The chain couples TRBV7-9 to TRBJ2-2, with D perhaps given as TRBD1 or TRBD2 (5 bases each). The TCR sequence derives from a woman aged 18-30 years in good health. The material sequenced was blood. The CDR3 sequence: CASSLGDPRNTGELFF. The CDR3 coding sequence is TGTGCCAGCAGCTTAGGGGACCCAAGGAACACCGGGGAGCTGTTTTTT.